This note documents a single T cell receptor (beta chain) sequence. Its antigen specificity is not known. Base quality data are lacking; no much larger clone is found one base away. The immunoSEQ assay was used for TRB CDR3 sequencing and data processing of tumor genomic DNA. The source is immuneACCESS, and TCRdb retained only in-frame sequences with V and J called. Part of the clones is not carried over; for the studies checked, unresolved V genes explain less than half of this, and the remainder is unexplained. This sample lists 11,000 to 15,000 clones; roughly 72% were detected once. Approximately 17% of the sample is taken by the ten largest. Relative to germline, V is 0 bases shorter and J is 3 bases shorter, with 12 bases between their ends. From the germline V gene, CDR1 is KGHSH and CDR2 is LQKENI. The CDR3 goes from the cysteine to the phenylalanine over 16 residues. Of the read, only the CDR3 DNA is kept; its 48 bases are in frame from base 1.

This sample is drawn from a study of T cell repertoires in Merkel cell carcinoma (dated by TCRdb to about 2019). Turning to the overall study: Patients with prior intralesional immunotherapy or systemic immune checkpoint blockade before the biopsy were excluded. To be included, a participant needed a diagnosis of MCPyV-positive Merkel cell carcinoma and tumor-infiltrating lymphocytes that had been successfully expanded in vitro. MCPyV-specific clonotypes were initially defined through tetramer sorting, cloning and paired TCR sequencing of expanded tumor-infiltrating lymphocytes.

Study subjects had biopsy-confirmed Merkel cell carcinoma that was MCPyV-positive, and every subject had positive serum antibodies to T-antigen. Genomic DNA was extracted from roughly 6 adjacent 10-micron frozen tumor sections without cell sorting or culture. Optimal cutting temperature compound was used to freeze tumor biopsy tissue measuring roughly 5 x 5 x 5 mm. Hematoxylin and eosin scout sections confirmed abundant Merkel cell carcinoma and infiltrating cells in the frozen biopsy. Overall results and qualifications from the work: The study did not examine normal tissue biopsies.

Sequencing was carried out using tumor tissue. The sequence was obtained from an adult with Merkel cell carcinoma. The receptor chain draws on TRBV18 and TRBJ1-3; matching of 6 bases hints at TRBD1 as the D gene. The CDR3 here reads CASSPPTGAFGNTIYF. The nucleotides read TGTGCCAGCTCACCACCGACAGGAGCTTTTGGAAACACCATATATTTT.